These 15 T cell receptor beta chains came from one sample sequenced in a study of T cells in Graves' hyperthyroidism and ophthalmopathy. Researchers amplified the TCR beta CDR3 regions from RNA transcripts. Using the HTBI primer set, a first-round RT-PCR was run on the TCR CDR3. TCRdb recomputed calls from the multiplex PCR reads with MiXCR, one row per CDR3 protein. The sample consists of fewer than 750,000 distinct CDR3 sequences, about 14% of them appearing once. What was sequenced was blood. These receptors were taken from a woman in her fifties or sixties with Graves' ophthalmopathy.

This clonotype was detected many times. The chain combines TRBV7-2 with TRBJ2-7, with D maybe TRBD2 (5 bases). Trimming shortened V by 2 bases and J by 4 bases, and 12 bases separated the two germline ends. Germline assignment: CDR1 SGHTA and CDR2 FQGNSA. The CDR3 consists of 14 residues. CDR3 residues: CASSLRSGGYEQYF. In DNA, the CDR3 is TGTGCCAGCAGCTTACGGAGTGGCGGGTACGAGCAGTACTTC. Full variable domain (outside the CDR3, taken from reference TRBV7-2 and TRBJ2-7): GAGVSQSPSNKVTEKGKDVELRCDPISGHTALYWYRQSLGQGLEFLIYFQGNSAPDKSGLPSDRFSAERTGGSVSTLTIQRTQQEDSAVYLCASSLRSGGYEQYFGPGTRLTVT.

This clonotype has at least ten counts. The J gene is TRBJ2-7, the V gene TRBV7-3; D perhaps matches TRBD1 (5 bases). This CDR3 comprises 13 residues. Trimming took 6 bases from V and 7 from J, leaving 16 bases between them. Looked up from germline, CDR1 is SGHTA and CDR2 is FQGTGA. Here the CDR3 reads CASRLSADSEQYF. For the CDR3, the DNA is TGTGCCAGCAGACTATCGGCCGACAGTGAGCAGTACTTC.

At least ten counts were recorded for this clonotype. The V gene is TRBV29-1, the J gene TRBJ2-3, with D tentatively TRBD1 (6 bases). Germline lookup yields CDR1 SQVTM and CDR2 ANQGSEA. Trimming pared 6 bases from V and 4 bases from J, leaving 11 bases between. CDR3 length: 12 amino acids. CDR3 loop: CSVRSGADTQYF. CDR3 DNA: TGCAGCGTCCGGTCAGGGGCAGATACGCAGTATTTT.

There are many counts of this clonotype. The chain combines TRBV20-1 with TRBJ2-7; TRBD1 matches at 8 bases. The J segment lost 2 bases and the V segment lost 5 bases, leaving 11 bases of the junction unmatched. Per the germline V gene, CDR1 is DFQATT and CDR2 is SNEGSKA (reference sequence). CDR3 size: 15 residues. The CDR3 here is CSAPPTGTGTYEQYF. Here the CDR3 DNA reads TGCAGTGCTCCACCCACCGGGACAGGAACCTACGAGCAGTACTTC.

The chain has TRBV5-1 and TRBJ2-5; D might be TRBD1 (6 bases). The CDR3 covers 16 residues. From germline, CDR1 is SGHRS and CDR2 YFSETQ. V shed 2 bases and J shed 1 base, with 15 bases lying between them. CDR3 bases: TGCGCCAGCAGCTTCCCGGGACATGCGACCCAAGAGACCCAGTACTTC. Protein sequence: CASSFPGHATQETQYF.

The sample holds a few counts of this clonotype. The J gene is TRBJ2-7, the V gene TRBV20-1, with 14 nucleotides matching TRBD2. CDR1 DFQATT and CDR2 SNEGSKA come from the germline V gene (reference sequence). The V gene end was trimmed by 1 base and the J gene end by 0 bases; junction bases not matched to a gene: 5. There are 17 residues in the CDR3. CDR3 residues: CSARATSGRGSSYEQYF. The CDR3 nucleotides read TGCAGTGCTAGAGCGACTAGCGGGAGGGGATCCTCCTACGAGCAGTACTTC.

Ten or more counts support this clonotype. The V and J genes are TRBV7-9 and TRBJ2-7; D may be TRBD1 (5 bases). The V gene lost 7 bases and the J gene lost 1 base, with 17 bases spanning the gap. CDR1 is SEHNR, CDR2 FQNEAQ, per germline (reference sequence). This CDR3 contains 15 residues. The CDR3: CASTGKVGASYEQYF. As DNA, the CDR3 is TGTGCCAGCACGGGTAAGGTAGGGGCGTCCTACGAGCAGTACTTC. The full variable domain, in which reference TRBV7-9 and TRBJ2-7 provide the parts outside the CDR3, is DTGVSQNPRHKITKRGQNVTFRCDPISEHNRLYWYRQTLGQGPEFLTYFQNEAQLEKSRLLSDRFSAERPKGSFSTLEIQRTEQGDSAMYLCASTGKVGASYEQYFGPGTRLTVT.

This clonotype came up a few times. This chain joins TRBV19 and TRBJ2-7; 9 positions agree with TRBD2. CDR1 and CDR2 (germline): LNHDA, SQIVND (reference sequence). Trimming cost V 4 bases and J 0 bases; bases outside gene matches: 4. The CDR3 covers 15 residues. Here the CDR3 reads CASSTVSGSSYEQYF. The CDR3, as DNA: TGTGCCAGTAGTACCGTTAGCGGGAGCTCCTACGAGCAGTACTTC. Variable domain in full (rest from reference TRBV19 and TRBJ2-7): DGGITQSPKYLFRKEGQNVTLSCEQNLNHDAMYWYRQDPGQGLRLIYYSQIVNDFQKGDIAEGYSVSREKKESFPLTVTSAQKNPTAFYLCASSTVSGSSYEQYFGPGTRLTVT.

This clonotype has more than one count but fewer than ten. The chain uses TRBV20-1 and TRBJ1-1; D might be TRBD1 (5 bases). CDR3 size: 16 residues. V lost 0 bases, J lost 1 base, and 15 bases lay in between. Germline V gene data show CDR1 as DFQATT and CDR2 as SNEGSKA (reference sequence). The CDR3 is CSAREPARDGNTEAFF. The DNA for the CDR3 is TGCAGTGCTAGAGAGCCCGCCAGGGACGGGAACACTGAAGCTTTCTTT.

This clonotype was counted only a few times. The rearrangement joins TRBV9 to TRBJ2-7; 8 nucleotides agree with TRBD2. Germline loops: CDR1 SGDLS, CDR2 YYNGEE. The CDR3 consists of 15 residues. J was trimmed by 6 bases and V by 3 bases; bases with no gene match: 11. Written as DNA, the CDR3 is TGTGCCAGCAGCGGTAGCGGGAACCCCGGGGGCGAGCAGTACTTC. As protein: CASSGSGNPGGEQYF.

This clonotype appeared a few times. As DNA, the CDR3 is TGTGCCAGTAGCCCAATACCCCCGACTAGCCCCGGGGAGCTGTTTTTT. Translation: CASSPIPPTSPGELFF. J is TRBJ2-2 and V is TRBV19, with 7 bases identical to TRBD2. The CDR3 has 16 amino acids. Per germline, CDR1 LNHDA and CDR2 SQIVND (reference sequence). J gave up 6 bases and V 6 bases, and 13 bases lay outside the gene matches.

Concerning this clonotype: A read error is possible here, since a much larger clone lies one base away. J is TRBJ2-5 and V is TRBV14, with D unclear. CDR1 and CDR2 (germline): SGHDN, FVKESK. Trimming shortened V by 1 base and J by 4 bases, and 13 bases separated the two germline ends. The CDR3 is 15 residues long. The CDR3 DNA sequence: TGTGCCAGCAGCCAAGGTCTTCAAGCTGTAGAGACCCAGTACTTC. As protein: CASSQGLQAVETQYF. The full variable domain, its missing parts supplied by reference TRBV14 and TRBJ2-5, is EAGVTQFPSHSVIEKGQTVTLRCDPISGHDNLYWYRRVMGKEIKFLLHFVKESKQDESGMPNNRFLAERTGGTYSTLKVQPAELEDSGVYFCASSQGLQAVETQYFGPGTRLLVL.

About this clonotype: A clone one base away is much larger, so this may be a read error. This CDR3 fails to terminate in the conserved phenylalanine or tryptophan, so it likely reflects a read error. CDR3 nucleotide sequence: TGTGCCAGCAGCGCAACCTTAAGCTCCTACAATGAGCAGTTCCTC. Amino acids: CASSATLSSYNEQFL. The chain uses TRBV9 and TRBJ2-1, with D unclear. The ends were cut back, 3 bases at V and 0 bases at J, with 10 bases in the middle. The CDR3 spans 15 residues. Germline V gene sequence: CDR1 SGDLS, CDR2 YYNGEE.

This clonotype came up many times. The V call is TRBV3-1, the J call TRBJ1-1, with D uncertain. Per germline, CDR1 LGHDT and CDR2 YNNKEL (reference sequence). V lost 4 bases and J lost 1, with 13 bases in between. This CDR3 is 15 amino acids long. The CDR3 DNA reads TGTGCCAGCAGCCCCAACCGGGGTAGGAACACTGAAGCTTTCTTT. This gives the protein CASSPNRGRNTEAFF.

Many counts were recorded for this clonotype. This chain links TRBV18 with TRBJ2-1, with D possibly being TRBD2 (6 bases). With 6 bases removed from V and 7 bases from J, the gap between germline ends came to 19 bases. The CDR3 sequence is 15 residues long. Germline V gene lookup returns CDR1 KGHSH and CDR2 LQKENI. CDR3 sequence: CASSLRPGGDNEQFF. The CDR3 DNA reads as TGTGCCAGCTCCCTCAGGCCCGGGGGAGATAATGAGCAGTTCTTC.